This is a list of T cell receptor beta chains from one sample in a study of STAT5B mutations in CD4+ large granular lymphocyte leukemia. TCRdb keeps only in-frame clones here, not all; method: immunoSEQ multiplex PCR. The table records fewer than 35,000 clones, around 88% of them present only once. Material for sequencing was CD4+ T cells from blood buffy coats. Receptors originate from a human donor in good health. CDR3s include the opening cysteine and the closing phenylalanine or tryptophan. The order of the fields is CDR3 protein, V gene, clone size, D gene. D genes are given only for firm matches. Clone size is stated in some rows and not others, as once, few, many or a class when expanded.

CASSLGRGPQEAFF	TRBV11-3	-	-
CASSFLERGQETQYF	TRBV2	few	-
CAWKLWVLQDTGELFF	TRBV30	-	-
CASSKPLAQGRYEQYF	TRBV7-2	-	-
CASSYKGFNTGELFF	TRBV6-5	-	-
CASSPRVSGGAEDTQYF	TRBV5-5	-	TRBD2
CASSQFGLAGETQYF	TRBV7-9	-	TRBD2
CASWGPSAGTTHRGANVLTF	TRBV7-6	-	-
CASSNGAGRNEQYF	TRBV9	-	TRBD2
CASRPGTANSYEQYF	TRBV6-6	few	TRBD1
CASSLNPAGGGYTF	TRBV11-2	-	-
CASSLDRTSYEQYF	TRBV7-2	once	-
CASRVTGGGTDTQYF	TRBV6-6	few	-
CASSYRSGGLGNEQFF	TRBV6-5	-	TRBD2
CASRQASGNTIYF	TRBV7-9	-	-
CASREQGAGEQYF	TRBV6-6	few	TRBD1
CASIHGGGIYEAFF	TRBV6-6	-	-
CSVGTASPSDTQYF	TRBV29-1	-	-
CASGLETQYF	TRBV12-5	once	-
CASSPRAGHEKLFF	TRBV14	-	-
CASTKSTDDTEAFF	TRBV6-1	-	-
CASRPRGGGVVEQYF	TRBV6-6	-	TRBD2
CARSSTNQGASYNEQFF	TRBV5-3	once	TRBD1
CASSLQGASSPLHF	TRBV5-4	-	TRBD1
CASSLAPGGANGYTF	TRBV7-2	-	TRBD1
CASRRQVATNEKLFF	TRBV7-2	-	-
CASSEVDRGAEAFF	TRBV9	-	TRBD1
CASSPRDRVDYTF	TRBV5-4	once	TRBD1
CASSLRLADTDTQYF	TRBV28	-	TRBD2
CASSQVTGAEAFF	TRBV4-3	-	-
CASSYSGQGAEAFF	TRBV6-5	-	TRBD1
CASSIASGQPYNEQFF	TRBV19	-	TRBD2
CASGEMNTEAFF	TRBV19	-	-
CASSGDRGGDYEQYF	TRBV10-1	few	TRBD1
CASRSTSGRRHNEQFF	TRBV25-1	-	TRBD2
CASSLVGTAYSNQPQHF	TRBV7-2	few	TRBD1
CASSLGQDYGYTF	TRBV7-2	-	TRBD1
CASSPRWHYDYEQYF	TRBV27	few	-
CASSERGTGAQHF	TRBV6-1	few	-
CASSLSTDTQYF	TRBV18	-	-
CASSLEGRPQETQYF	TRBV5-1	-	-
CASGRISGHEQYF	TRBV5-1	-	-
CATHREVNEKLFF	TRBV2	-	-
CASSTGAGESYEQYF	TRBV6-5	-	-
CASSLDPGGLQGAGDTQYF	TRBV7-2	-	TRBD1
CASSPSPGGGYGYTF	TRBV9	-	-
CASSEWARRNEQFF	TRBV25-1	-	-
CASGLIRGAEAFF	TRBV12-5	-	-